This T cell receptor beta chain was profiled in a study of T cells in tuberculosis. Whole-study context: Within 7 days of starting treatment, or before, PBMC were stored.

Study results and caveats: Classification accuracy was about 85% (AUROC 0.8 to 0.9) with the GMM-specific repertoire.

Time point indicated: new active TB diagnosis, blood taken before or within 7 days of starting treatment. Assay used: immunoSEQ multiplex PCR; TCRdb lists only in-frame clones, some missing. The table shows about 38,000 clones, with roughly 94% occurring only once. Details on this clone: As yet, its antigen is unknown.

Trimming took 6 bases from V and 7 from J, leaving 15 bases between them. The germline V gene has CDR1 SQVTM and CDR2 ANQGSEA. There are 12 residues in the CDR3. This TCR was sampled from an adult with tuberculosis. Source: PBMCs, taken at tuberculosis diagnosis. The chain recombines TRBV29-1 with TRBJ1-2, with D unclear. CDR3 nucleotide sequence: TGCAGCGTCGAACGGGGATCCTTTGGCTACACCTTC. Amino acid sequence: CSVERGSFGYTF.